This record looks at one TCR beta chain sequence and its context. This specimen comes from a study of blood T cell repertoires in COVID-19. J gave up 5 bases and V 4 bases, and 12 bases lay outside the gene matches. Germline lookup yields CDR1 ENHRY and CDR2 SYGVKD. The CDR3 length is 16 residues. Method: immunoSEQ multiplex PCR; TCRdb's copy keeps in-frame clones and lacks some. The sample lists about 160,000 clones; approximately 80% were seen once. The source material was peripheral blood. The source is a man between 65 and 85 years old with acute or convalescent COVID-19. The chain has TRBV10-3 and TRBJ2-3; 7 nucleotides align to TRBD1. The CDR3 DNA reads TGTGCCATCAGTGTGTCTGTGACAGGGCCGGGAGATACGCAGTATTTT. Translating gives CAISVSVTGPGDTQYF.